The 25 T cell receptor beta chains below come from one sample, sequenced in a study of shared clonotypes between healthy human individuals. Measured with immunoSEQ multiplex PCR; TCRdb has only the in-frame clones, and not every one. This sample has a few hundred thousand clones, with around 81% found just once. Sequenced material: PBMCs. Source of these receptors: a woman between 40 and 50 years old in good health. Some clones in this sample may be carry-over from other donors' samples.

V usage is TRBV7-9 and J usage is TRBJ2-7; TRBD1 matches 7 bases. Germline V lookup: CDR1 SEHNR, CDR2 FQNEAQ (reference sequence). V shed 8 bases, J shed 2 bases, and the junction held 6 bases outside the gene matches. There are 13 residues in the CDR3. This chain's CDR3 is CASEGGQTYEQYF. CDR3 coding DNA: TGTGCCAGCGAAGGGGGACAGACCTACGAGCAGTACTTC.

V usage is TRBV5-1 and J usage is TRBJ2-3, with TRBD2 matching over 9 bases. The J segment lost 3 bases and the V segment lost 4 bases, leaving 6 bases of the junction unmatched. Looked up from germline, CDR1 is SGHRS and CDR2 is YFSETQ. The CDR3 length is 15 residues. Here the CDR3 DNA reads TGCGCCAGCAGCACGGGACTAGCCGAGACAGATACGCAGTATTTT. Encoded protein: CASSTGLAETDTQYF.

About this clone: Other DNA sequences in the sample encode the same CDR3. The chain combines TRBV2 with TRBJ2-7; no reliable D call. Germline V lookup: CDR1 SNHLY, CDR2 FYNNEI. This CDR3 contains 11 residues. The V end was cut by 4 bases, the J end by 4 bases, with 5 bases between. The CDR3 loop is CASSGGYEQYF. In nucleotides, the CDR3 is TGTGCCAGCAGTGGGGGTTACGAGCAGTACTTC.

The rearrangement uses TRBV13 and TRBJ2-2; the match to TRBD2 covers 8 bases. In germline, CDR1 is PRHDT, CDR2 FYEKMQ (reference sequence). The trim removed 4 bases at V and 5 bases at J, leaving 9 bases unmatched. The CDR3 has 16 residues. The CDR3 DNA is TGTGCCAGCAGCTCCCCCCCTAGCGGGTCTACCGGGGAGCTGTTTTTT. It codes for CASSSPPSGSTGELFF.

The V gene is TRBV18, the J gene TRBJ2-7; D not certain. The V end was cut by 4 bases, the J end by 0 bases, with 16 bases between. This CDR3 spans 16 amino acids. The germline V gene encodes CDR1 KGHSH and CDR2 LQKENI. The CDR3 region is CASSRTPGIGSYEQYF. CDR3 bases: TGTGCCAGCTCACGTACTCCTGGGATAGGCTCCTACGAGCAGTACTTC.

The sample holds many counts of this clone. The chain has TRBV28 and TRBJ1-5; 7 nucleotides agree with TRBD1. Germline CDR1 and CDR2: MDHEN and SYDVKM. The V gene end was trimmed by 8 bases and the J gene end by 4 bases; junction bases not matched to a gene: 5. The CDR3 runs 13 residues. CDR3 sequence (DNA): TGTGCCAGCGACGGGGACAGAAATCAGCCCCAGCATTTT. Encoded protein: CASDGDRNQPQHF.

The V gene is TRBV7-3, the J gene TRBJ2-3, with 8 bases lining up with TRBD2. The CDR3 is 16 residues long. Losses at the gene ends were 2 bases for V and 3 bases for J; bases not matched to a gene: 7. Germline V gives CDR1 SGHTA, CDR2 FQGTGA. CDR3 loop: CASSLGAGERTDTQYF. As DNA, the CDR3 is TGTGCCAGCAGCTTAGGAGCGGGAGAACGGACAGATACGCAGTATTTT.

J is TRBJ2-5 and V is TRBV10-1, with 9 bases fitting TRBD2. The DNA end is a closer match to TRBJ2-7, so the J assignment may be wrong. Per the germline V gene, CDR1 is WNHNN and CDR2 is SYGVQD (reference sequence). This CDR3 has 17 residues. The CDR3 DNA follows: TGCGCCAGCAGTGAAAAACTAGCGGGTACCAGCTCCTACGAGCAGTACTTC. It is translated as CASSEKLAGTSSYEQYF.

This clone showed up just a few times. The chain joins TRBV7-6 to TRBJ2-7; D unclear. The CDR3 runs 15 residues. V was shortened by 4 bases and J by 0 bases, with 13 bases between the two germline ends. Germline CDR1 reads SGHVS; CDR2 reads FNYEAQ. The CDR3 reads CASSSETANSYEQYF. The CDR3 region has the DNA TGTGCCAGCAGCTCGGAAACAGCAAACTCCTACGAGCAGTACTTC.

The V call is TRBV5-6, the J call TRBJ2-5; D gene unclear. Germline CDR1 SGHDT, CDR2 YYEEEE. This CDR3 region has 14 residues. Trimming took 2 bases from V and 2 from J, leaving 10 bases between them. The CDR3 DNA is TGTGCCAGCAGCTTTGGGCCAGGTCAAGAGACCCAGTACTTC. Its translation is CASSFGPGQETQYF.

The chain joins TRBV19 to TRBJ1-5, with D possibly being TRBD1 (6 bases). CDR1 LNHDA and CDR2 SQIVND come from the germline V gene (reference sequence). The germline V and J ends were trimmed by 7 bases and 6 bases, with 19 bases remaining between them. This CDR3 has 15 amino acids. CDR3 in DNA: TGTGCCAGTACCCCCCTTCTAGGGGGTGGTCAGCCCCAGCATTTT. As protein: CASTPLLGGGQPQHF.

CDR3 sequence (DNA): TGCGCCAGCAGCCAAGATCTAGGGCGGGAGGGCCGAAACATTCAGTACTTC. Translated, it gives CASSQDLGREGRNIQYF. V gene TRBV4-3 combines with J gene TRBJ2-4, with 9 bases lining up with TRBD2. V lost 0 bases, J lost 6 bases, and 9 bases stayed unmatched. Germline loops: CDR1 LGHNA, CDR2 YSLEER. This CDR3 is 17 amino acids long.

This chain connects TRBV6-6 to TRBJ1-3; TRBD1 matches 10 bases. Germline CDR1 reads MNHNY; CDR2 reads SVGAGI (reference sequence). This CDR3 is 15 amino acids long. V gave up 6 bases and J gave up 4 bases; unmatched junction bases: 6. In DNA, the CDR3 is TGTGCCAGCAGCTTGACAGGGGGCAAAGGAAACACCATATATTTT. This gives the protein CASSLTGGKGNTIYF.

CDR3 amino acids: CASSATGGIPYQETQYF. In DNA form, the CDR3 reads TGCGCCAGCAGCGCGACAGGAGGCATCCCGTACCAAGAGACCCAGTACTTC. The gene calls are TRBV5-1 and TRBJ2-5; D is possibly TRBD1 (6 bases). Germline V gene sequence: CDR1 SGHRS, CDR2 YFSETQ. The CDR3 has 17 amino acids. V dropped 4 bases and J dropped 0 bases, with 19 bases sitting between them.

This clone was recorded many times. This chain links TRBV6-5 with TRBJ2-1, with 7 positions matching TRBD2. The CDR3 sequence is 16 residues long. V lost 4 bases, J lost 2 bases, and 8 bases stayed unmatched. Germline V gene lookup returns CDR1 MNHEY and CDR2 SVGAGI. In DNA form, the CDR3 reads TGTGCCAGCAGTTCCGGAGCGGGAAGCGCCTACAATGAGCAGTTCTTC. This gives the protein CASSSGAGSAYNEQFF.

The chain couples TRBV15 to TRBJ2-3, with 9 bases lining up with TRBD2. Per germline, CDR1 LNHNV and CDR2 YYDKDF (reference sequence). The CDR3 has 15 residues. V lost 8 bases to trimming and J lost 5 bases; unmatched junction nucleotides: 11. CDR3 coding DNA: TGTGCCACCGGGCTAGCGGGATATTCGGGAGATACGCAGTATTTT. Amino acids: CATGLAGYSGDTQYF.

The chain employs TRBV2 and TRBJ2-6; D is ambiguous. CDR1 is SNHLY and CDR2 is FYNNEI in the germline V gene. This CDR3 has 15 residues. With 5 bases removed from V and 5 bases from J, the gap between germline ends came to 13 bases. CDR3 amino acids: CASSPVSIRANVLTF. CDR3 coding DNA: TGTGCCAGCAGTCCAGTCTCTATTAGGGCCAACGTCCTGACTTTC.

The J gene is TRBJ2-7, the V gene TRBV2; TRBD1 agrees at 7 bases. The CDR3 has 16 amino acids. V was clipped by 7 bases and J by 1 base; unmatched bases: 13. The germline CDR1 and CDR2 sequences are SNHLY and FYNNEI. DNA of the CDR3: TGTGCCAGCACTCCCCACGCCCAGGGGGTATCCTACGAGCAGTACTTC. Its protein product is CASTPHAQGVSYEQYF.

This chain joins TRBV18 and TRBJ1-1; D perhaps matches TRBD1 (5 bases). The CDR3 sequence is 15 residues long. V was pared by 1 base and J by 1 base, with 10 bases between. The germline V gene encodes CDR1 KGHSH and CDR2 LQKENI. DNA of the CDR3: TGTGCCAGCTCACCACTCGTCCAGGGGAACACTGAAGCTTTCTTT. Translated: CASSPLVQGNTEAFF.

This clone was observed at least ten times. The chain links TRBV4-1 to TRBJ2-3; D not certain. V was shortened by 0 bases and J by 9 bases, with 10 bases between the two germline ends. The CDR3 is 13 residues long. The germline CDR1 and CDR2 sequences are MGHRA and YSYEKL. The DNA of the CDR3 is TGCGCCAGCAGCCAAGAGAAAGGAAAAACGCAGTATTTT. Its translation: CASSQEKGKTQYF.

The table lists this clone with a few counts. Within the sample, other DNA sequences also encode this same CDR3. The chain links TRBV12-5 to TRBJ2-3; D is possibly TRBD1 (6 bases). The CDR3 consists of 14 residues. The V and J ends lost 4 bases and 0 bases respectively, with 8 bases between them. Looked up from germline, CDR1 is LGHNT and CDR2 is FRNRAP. The CDR3 region has the DNA TGTGCTAGTGGTTCGGACAGAAGCACAGATACGCAGTATTTT. Translated: CASGSDRSTDTQYF.

This clone showed up just a few times. This chain connects TRBV5-1 to TRBJ2-7; 7 bases map to TRBD1. The trim removed 3 bases at V and 3 bases at J, leaving 12 bases unmatched. The CDR3 extends over 16 amino acids. The germline V gene encodes CDR1 SGHRS and CDR2 YFSETQ. CDR3 nucleotide sequence: TGCGCCAGCAGCTGGGACAGCTCGGGGATATACTACGAGCAGTACTTC. Translated: CASSWDSSGIYYEQYF.

Comments on this clone: Other DNA sequences in the sample encode the same CDR3. The V and J genes are TRBV4-1 and TRBJ2-3, with no clear D. With 4 bases removed from V and 5 bases from J, the gap between germline ends came to 7 bases. The CDR3 has 12 residues. Germline CDR1 MGHRA, CDR2 YSYEKL. The CDR3 sequence is CASSLIGDTQYF. The CDR3, as DNA: TGCGCCAGCAGCCTCATAGGAGATACGCAGTATTTT.

In nucleotides, the CDR3 is TGCAGCGTTGTCGCGTTGGCTGATGAAAAACTGTTTTTT. Translated, it gives CSVVALADEKLFF. The genes are TRBV29-1 and TRBJ1-4; D gene uncertain. The CDR3 has 13 amino acids. Trimming removed 4 bases at V and 6 bases at J, with 12 bases between. Germline V gene sequence: CDR1 SQVTM, CDR2 ANQGSEA.

V usage is TRBV27 and J usage is TRBJ2-5; D is possibly TRBD2 (6 bases). CDR1 and CDR2 (germline): MNHEY, SMNVEV (reference sequence). The CDR3 sequence is 15 residues long. The germline V and J ends were trimmed by 6 bases and 0 bases, with 14 bases remaining between them. Written as DNA, the CDR3 is TGTGCCAGCAGGCTGCTGGGACTCCACCAAGAGACCCAGTACTTC. Its protein is CASRLLGLHQETQYF.